The clone carrying this T cell receptor beta chain has a handful of counts. The antigen is unknown. TCRdb recomputed calls from the RT-PCR reads with MiXCR, one row per CDR3 protein. The data contain thousands of distinct CDR3 sequences, 7.5% to 9.5% of them seen just once; the ten biggest clones take up about 5.4%. CDR1 is LNHNV, CDR2 YYDKDF, per germline (reference sequence). V lost 1 base to trimming and J lost 0 bases, with 10 bases between them. The CDR3 is 15 amino acids. These data are taken from a study of yellow fever vaccine responses in identical twins. The study, taken as a whole, reports: Twins' vaccine T cell responses reportedly seemed partly convergent and partly personalized.

This chain connects TRBV15 to TRBJ2-7; maybe TRBD1 (5 bases). The origin of this receptor is a woman aged 18 to 35 who received the yellow fever vaccine. The sequencing used T cells from blood (PBMCs), unsorted or a sorted subset (not recorded which), collected about 22 months after vaccination. Written as DNA, the CDR3 is TGTGCCACCAGCAGAGTTGCAGACAGCTCCTACGAGCAGTACTTC. It is translated as CATSRVADSSYEQYF.